The T cell receptor beta chain described here comes from a study of cytomegalovirus exposure and HLA in healthy donors. Overall study context: The same platform as the roughly 700 first-cohort repertoires was used for the 120 validation repertoires, a later analysis reported.

The assay was immunoSEQ multiplex PCR, and TCRdb's table has in-frame clones only and misses some. The sample lists 100,000 to 150,000 clones; 75% to 90% were seen once. Regarding this clone: Its specificity is unknown.

This CDR3 is built from 15 residues. Germline loops: CDR1 MRHNA, CDR2 SNTAGT. The V segment lost 3 bases and the J segment 8 bases; nucleotides outside the gene matches: 5. Study-wide results and caveats: TCR clusters originating in the first cohort tended to co-occur in the roughly 110 validation repertoires, according to a later analysis. The classifier reportedly diagnosed cytomegalovirus status with high specificity and sensitivity.

The material sequenced was PBMCs. The chain recombines TRBV6-4 with TRBJ2-1; 12 bases fit TRBD2. The source is a woman between 18 and 29 years old in good health and CMV-seronegative. CDR3 coding DNA: TGTGCCAGCAGTGATTCGGCTAGCGGGGGGGATGAGCAGTTCTTC. Translated, it gives CASSDSASGGDEQFF.